This T cell receptor beta chain derives from a study of CD8 T cells in Susac syndrome. This clonotype came up once. Its antigen is still unknown. Negative isolation was applied to CD8+ and CD4+ T cells, and FACS enrichment was applied to TEMRA cells. Study-wide results and caveats: That the number of individuals in its TCR sequencing and HLA analysis was relatively small was acknowledged by the study.

A quantity of about 0.5 to 1 ug RNA underwent reverse transcription using random hexamers. TCRdb reprocessed the immunoSEQ multiplex PCR reads via MiXCR and lists one record per CDR3 protein. This sample carries some 180,000 distinct CDR3 sequences, approximately 95% of them seen once, and the ten largest clones take more than 0.1%. The germline V and J ends were trimmed by 3 bases and 5 bases, with 14 bases remaining between them. This CDR3 contains 14 residues. Germline CDR1 reads DFQATT; CDR2 reads SNEGSKA (reference sequence). This sequence joins TRBV20-1 and TRBJ2-1; a weak D match, TRBD1 (5 bases). Material: CD4+ T cells from PBMCs. The sequence came from a human donor in good health. CDR3: CSARWQGRDNEQFF. CDR3 nucleotide sequence: TGCAGTGCTAGGTGGCAGGGAAGGGACAATGAGCAGTTCTTC.